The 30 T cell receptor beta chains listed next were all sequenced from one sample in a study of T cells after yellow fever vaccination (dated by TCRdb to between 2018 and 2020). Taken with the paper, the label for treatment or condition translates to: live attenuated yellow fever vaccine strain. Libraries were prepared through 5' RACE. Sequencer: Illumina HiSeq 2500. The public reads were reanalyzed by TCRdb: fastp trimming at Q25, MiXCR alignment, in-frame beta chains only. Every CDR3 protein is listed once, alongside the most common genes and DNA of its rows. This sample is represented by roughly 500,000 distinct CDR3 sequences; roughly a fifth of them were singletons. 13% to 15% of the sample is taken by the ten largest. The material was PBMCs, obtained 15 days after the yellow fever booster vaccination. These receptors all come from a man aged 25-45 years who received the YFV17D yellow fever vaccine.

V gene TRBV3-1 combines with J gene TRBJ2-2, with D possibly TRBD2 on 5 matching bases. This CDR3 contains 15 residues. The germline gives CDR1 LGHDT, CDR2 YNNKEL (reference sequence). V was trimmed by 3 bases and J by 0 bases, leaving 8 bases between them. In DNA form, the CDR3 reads TGTGCCAGCAGCCAGAAGCGGACGAACACCGGGGAGCTGTTTTTT. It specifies CASSQKRTNTGELFF.

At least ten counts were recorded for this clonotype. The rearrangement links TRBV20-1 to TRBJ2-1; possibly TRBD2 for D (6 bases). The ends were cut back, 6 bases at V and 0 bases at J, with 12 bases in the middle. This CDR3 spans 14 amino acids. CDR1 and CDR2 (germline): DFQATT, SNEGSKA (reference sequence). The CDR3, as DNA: TGCAGTGCGAGACGGGGGAGCTCCTACAATGAGCAGTTCTTC. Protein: CSARRGSSYNEQFF.

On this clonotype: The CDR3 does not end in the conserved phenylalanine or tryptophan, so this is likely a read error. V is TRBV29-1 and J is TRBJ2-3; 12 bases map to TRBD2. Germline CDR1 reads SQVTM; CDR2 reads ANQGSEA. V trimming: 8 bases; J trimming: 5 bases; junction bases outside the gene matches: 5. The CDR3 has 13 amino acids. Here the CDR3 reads CSYLGLAGDTQYS. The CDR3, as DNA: TGCAGCTACCTGGGACTAGCGGGAGATACGCAGTATTCT.

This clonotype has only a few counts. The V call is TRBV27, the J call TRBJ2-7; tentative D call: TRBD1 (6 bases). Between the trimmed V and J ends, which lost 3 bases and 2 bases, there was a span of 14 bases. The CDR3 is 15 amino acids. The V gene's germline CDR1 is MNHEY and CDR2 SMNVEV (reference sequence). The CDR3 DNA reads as TGTGCCAGCAGTTTTACAGGGAGCGTGCCCTACGAGCAGTACTTC. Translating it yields CASSFTGSVPYEQYF.

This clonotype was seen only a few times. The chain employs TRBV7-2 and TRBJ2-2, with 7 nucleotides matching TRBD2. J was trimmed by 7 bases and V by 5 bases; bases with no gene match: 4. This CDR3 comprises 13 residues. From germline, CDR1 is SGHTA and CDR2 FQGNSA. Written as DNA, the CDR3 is TGTGCCAGCAGCCTCAGCGGGATCGGGGAGCTGTTTTTT. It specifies CASSLSGIGELFF.

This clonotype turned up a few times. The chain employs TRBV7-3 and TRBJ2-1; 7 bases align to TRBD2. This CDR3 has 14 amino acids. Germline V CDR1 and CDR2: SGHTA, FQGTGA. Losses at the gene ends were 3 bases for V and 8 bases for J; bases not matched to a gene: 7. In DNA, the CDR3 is TGTGCCAGCAGCTTGGGGGGGGAAATATATGAGCAGTTCTTC. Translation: CASSLGGEIYEQFF.

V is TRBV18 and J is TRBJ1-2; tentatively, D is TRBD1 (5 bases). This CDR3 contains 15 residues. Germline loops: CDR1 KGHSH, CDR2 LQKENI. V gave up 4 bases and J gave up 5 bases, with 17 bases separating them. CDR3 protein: CASSLKTGNLYGYTF. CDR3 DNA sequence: TGTGCCAGCTCACTAAAAACAGGAAACTTATATGGCTACACCTTC.

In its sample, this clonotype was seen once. The CDR3 bases are TGTGCCAGCTCACCCCCCGGAGCGGGAAGTGGGGAGACCCAGTACTTC. This translates into CASSPPGAGSGETQYF. The V call is TRBV18, the J call TRBJ2-5; 7 nucleotides match TRBD2. J was trimmed by 5 bases and V by 3 bases; bases with no gene match: 12. The CDR3 has 16 amino acids. The germline V gene has CDR1 KGHSH and CDR2 LQKENI.

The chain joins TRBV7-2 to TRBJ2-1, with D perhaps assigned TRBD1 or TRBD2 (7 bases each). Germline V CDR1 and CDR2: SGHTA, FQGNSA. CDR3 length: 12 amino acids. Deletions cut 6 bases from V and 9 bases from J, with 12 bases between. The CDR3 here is CASRAGGAEQFF. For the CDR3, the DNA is TGTGCCAGCAGAGCAGGGGGGGCTGAGCAGTTCTTC.

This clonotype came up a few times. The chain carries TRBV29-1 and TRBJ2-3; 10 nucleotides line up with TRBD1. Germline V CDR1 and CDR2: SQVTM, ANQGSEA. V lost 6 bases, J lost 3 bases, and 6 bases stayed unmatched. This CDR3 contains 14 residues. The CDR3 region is CSVAGTGATDTQYF. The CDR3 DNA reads TGCAGCGTCGCCGGGACAGGGGCGACAGATACGCAGTATTTT.

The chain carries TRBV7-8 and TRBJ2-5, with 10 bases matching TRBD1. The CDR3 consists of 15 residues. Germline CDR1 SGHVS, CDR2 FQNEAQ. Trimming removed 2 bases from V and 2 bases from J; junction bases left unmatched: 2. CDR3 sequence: CASSLWGQGQETQYF. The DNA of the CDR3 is TGTGCCAGCAGCTTATGGGGACAGGGGCAAGAGACCCAGTACTTC.

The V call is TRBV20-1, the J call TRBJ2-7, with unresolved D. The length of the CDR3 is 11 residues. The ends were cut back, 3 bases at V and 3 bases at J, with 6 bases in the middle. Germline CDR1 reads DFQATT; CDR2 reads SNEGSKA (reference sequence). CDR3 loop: CSASFGYEQYF. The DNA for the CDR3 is TGCAGTGCTAGTTTCGGCTACGAGCAGTACTTC.

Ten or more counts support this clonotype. In DNA, the CDR3 is TGTGCCAGCAGCATCCCGGCGGAGACCCAGTACTTC. Encoded protein: CASSIPAETQYF. The chain is built from TRBV6-2 or TRBV6-3 and TRBJ2-5; D unresolved. Trimming removed 6 bases at V and 5 bases at J, with 10 bases between. CDR3 length: 12 amino acids. The germline gives CDR1 MNHEY, CDR2 SVGEGT.

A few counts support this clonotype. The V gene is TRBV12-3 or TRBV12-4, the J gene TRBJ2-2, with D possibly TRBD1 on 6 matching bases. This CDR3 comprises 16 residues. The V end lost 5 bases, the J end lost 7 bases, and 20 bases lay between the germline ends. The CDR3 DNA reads TGTGCCAGCAGTCCCCCGACAGGCCGTTATGTCGGGGAGCTGTTTTTT. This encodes CASSPPTGRYVGELFF.

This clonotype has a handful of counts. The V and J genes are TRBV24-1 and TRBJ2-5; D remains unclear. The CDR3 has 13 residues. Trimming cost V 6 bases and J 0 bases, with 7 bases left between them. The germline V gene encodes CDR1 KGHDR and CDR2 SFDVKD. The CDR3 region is CATSSLYQETQYF. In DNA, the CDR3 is TGTGCCACCAGTAGCTTGTACCAAGAGACCCAGTACTTC.

The CDR3 here is CASSSPPNYGYTF. Here the CDR3 DNA reads TGTGCCAGCAGCTCTCCCCCTAACTATGGCTACACCTTC. The chain couples TRBV7-2 to TRBJ1-2, with unresolved D. The CDR3 has 13 residues. Per the germline V gene, CDR1 is SGHTA and CDR2 is FQGNSA. Trimming left V 4 bases short and J 0 bases short, with 6 bases between.

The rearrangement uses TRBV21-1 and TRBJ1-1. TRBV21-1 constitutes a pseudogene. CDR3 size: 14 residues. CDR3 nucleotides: TGTGCCAGCAGCACTGACGCACAGAACACTGAAGCTTTCTTT. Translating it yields CASSTDAQNTEAFF.

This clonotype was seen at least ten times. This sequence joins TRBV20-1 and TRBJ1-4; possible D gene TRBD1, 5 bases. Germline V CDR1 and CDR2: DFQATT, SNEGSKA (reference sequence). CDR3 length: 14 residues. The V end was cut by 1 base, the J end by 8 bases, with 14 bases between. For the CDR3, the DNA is TGCAGTGCTAGAGGGACACTCCAAGGCGAAAAACTGTTTTTT. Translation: CSARGTLQGEKLFF.

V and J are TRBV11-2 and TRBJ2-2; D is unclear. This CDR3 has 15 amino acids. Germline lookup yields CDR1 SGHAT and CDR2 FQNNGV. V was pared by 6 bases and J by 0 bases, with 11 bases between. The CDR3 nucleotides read TGTGCCAGCAGTGAGACGGATTCGAACACCGGGGAGCTGTTTTTT. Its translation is CASSETDSNTGELFF.

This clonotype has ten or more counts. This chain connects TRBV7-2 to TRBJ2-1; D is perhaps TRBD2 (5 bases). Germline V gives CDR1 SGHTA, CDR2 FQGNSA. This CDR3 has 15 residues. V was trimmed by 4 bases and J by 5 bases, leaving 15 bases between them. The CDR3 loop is CASSSARTGHNEQFF. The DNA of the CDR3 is TGTGCCAGCAGCTCAGCACGGACTGGCCACAATGAGCAGTTCTTC.

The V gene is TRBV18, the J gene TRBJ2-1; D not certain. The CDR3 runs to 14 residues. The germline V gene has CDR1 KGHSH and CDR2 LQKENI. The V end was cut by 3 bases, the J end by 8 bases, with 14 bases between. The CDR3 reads CASSPVVSADEQFF. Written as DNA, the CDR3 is TGTGCCAGCTCACCGGTTGTCAGCGCGGATGAGCAGTTCTTC.

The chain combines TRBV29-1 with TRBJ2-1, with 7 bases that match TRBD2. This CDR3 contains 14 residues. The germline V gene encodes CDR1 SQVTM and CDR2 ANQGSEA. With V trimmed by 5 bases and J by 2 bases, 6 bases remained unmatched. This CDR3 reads CSVRLGGAYNEQFF. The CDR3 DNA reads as TGCAGCGTTCGGTTGGGGGGGGCCTACAATGAGCAGTTCTTC.

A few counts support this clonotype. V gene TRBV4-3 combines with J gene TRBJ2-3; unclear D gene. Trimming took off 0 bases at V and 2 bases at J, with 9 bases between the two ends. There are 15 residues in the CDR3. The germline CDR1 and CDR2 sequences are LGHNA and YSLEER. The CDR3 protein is CASSQDPSPTDTQYF. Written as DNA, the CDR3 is TGCGCCAGCAGCCAAGATCCCTCGCCCACAGATACGCAGTATTTT.

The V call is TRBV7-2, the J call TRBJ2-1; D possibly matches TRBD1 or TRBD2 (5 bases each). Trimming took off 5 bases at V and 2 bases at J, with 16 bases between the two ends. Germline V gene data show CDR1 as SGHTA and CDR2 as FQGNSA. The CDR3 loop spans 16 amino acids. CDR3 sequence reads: CASSPLGVGPYNEQFF. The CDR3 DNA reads TGTGCCAGCAGCCCCCTGGGTGTGGGACCCTACAATGAGCAGTTCTTC.

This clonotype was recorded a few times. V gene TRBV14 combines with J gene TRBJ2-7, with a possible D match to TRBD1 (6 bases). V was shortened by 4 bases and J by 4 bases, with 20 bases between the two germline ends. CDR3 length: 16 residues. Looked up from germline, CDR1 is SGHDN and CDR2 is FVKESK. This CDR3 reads CASSPNRGRGMYEQYF. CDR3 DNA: TGTGCCAGCAGCCCAAATCGTGGCAGGGGAATGTACGAGCAGTACTTC.

DNA for the CDR3: TGCAGCGTTGAAACAGGGCGAGAGACCCAGTACTTC. It yields the protein CSVETGRETQYF. The V and J genes are TRBV29-1 and TRBJ2-5; D is perhaps TRBD1 (6 bases). This CDR3 has 12 amino acids. Looked up from germline, CDR1 is SQVTM and CDR2 is ANQGSEA. Between the trimmed V and J ends, which lost 2 bases and 4 bases, there was a span of 8 bases.

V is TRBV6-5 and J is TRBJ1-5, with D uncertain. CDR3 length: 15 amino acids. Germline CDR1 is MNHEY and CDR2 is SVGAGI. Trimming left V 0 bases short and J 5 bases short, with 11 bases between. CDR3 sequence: CASSYSTPTHQPQHF. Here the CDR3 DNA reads TGTGCCAGCAGTTACTCTACTCCGACTCATCAGCCCCAGCATTTT.

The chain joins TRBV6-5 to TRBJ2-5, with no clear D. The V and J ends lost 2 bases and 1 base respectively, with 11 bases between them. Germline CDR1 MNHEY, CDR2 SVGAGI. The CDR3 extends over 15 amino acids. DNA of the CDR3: TGTGCCAGCAGTTACAGTATTAAGGGCCAAGAGACCCAGTACTTC. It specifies CASSYSIKGQETQYF.

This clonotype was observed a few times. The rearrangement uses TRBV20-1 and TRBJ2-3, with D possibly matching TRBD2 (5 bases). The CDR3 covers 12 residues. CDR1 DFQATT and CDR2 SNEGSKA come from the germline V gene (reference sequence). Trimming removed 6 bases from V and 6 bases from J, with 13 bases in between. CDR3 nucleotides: TGCAGTGCAGTAAGACTACCGGATACGCAGTATTTT. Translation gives CSAVRLPDTQYF.

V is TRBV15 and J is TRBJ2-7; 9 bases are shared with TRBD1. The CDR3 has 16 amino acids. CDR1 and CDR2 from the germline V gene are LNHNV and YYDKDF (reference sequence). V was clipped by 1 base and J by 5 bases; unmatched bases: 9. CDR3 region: CATSRGAGTGYDEQYF. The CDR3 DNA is TGTGCCACCAGCAGAGGGGCCGGGACAGGGTACGACGAGCAGTACTTC.